The entry below describes one T cell receptor (beta chain). No antigen is known for it. The sample is drawn from a study of OX40 agonist ivuxolimab in advanced cancers. After removal of 7 bases from V and 1 base from J, the junction contained 6 bases not matched to a gene. The CDR3 is 14 amino acids. Germline CDR1 MNHNY, CDR2 SVGAGI (reference sequence). Points from the study as a whole: Clonal expansion in partial responders at 0.1-3.0 mg/kg ranked among the lowest.

Sequencing was performed with immunoSEQ multiplex PCR; in TCRdb, only in-frame clones are kept and a portion is missing. The repertoire holds fewer than 85,000 clones, 86% seen once, with roughly 2.1% in the top ten. This rearrangement joins TRBV6-6 to TRBJ1-1; 7 nucleotides match TRBD1. The source material was CD4+ or CD8+ T cells sorted from blood, sampled in a trial of the OX40 agonist ivuxolimab. This TCR was recovered from an adult with an advanced solid tumor such as melanoma, head and neck, liver or kidney cancer. The CDR3 sequence: CASKRGRGNTEAFF. The CDR3 bases are TGTGCCAGCAAGAGGGGGCGCGGGAACACTGAAGCTTTCTTT.